These 20 T cell receptor beta chains originate from one sample sequenced in a study of T cell responses to AZD1222 COVID-19 vaccine. TCRdb keeps only in-frame clones here, not all; method: immunoSEQ multiplex PCR. The profile shows tens of thousands of clones, about 85% of them singletons. The source material was peripheral blood, sampled on day 0 of AZD1222 vaccination. These receptors all stem from an adult in good health.

J is TRBJ2-7 and V is TRBV28, with 7 bases lining up with TRBD2. The CDR3 runs to 18 residues. The germline gives CDR1 MDHEN, CDR2 SYDVKM. V lost 5 bases to trimming and J lost 1 base; unmatched junction nucleotides: 17. CDR3 DNA sequence: TGTGCCAGCAGTGGTTTCTTAGTGTCTAGCGGACTTTCCTACGAGCAGTACTTC. Translated, it gives CASSGFLVSSGLSYEQYF. Based on the CDR3 plus reference TRBV28 and TRBJ2-7, the full variable domain is DVKVTQSSRYLVKRTGEKVFLECVQDMDHENMFWYRQDPGLGLRLIYFSYDVKMKEKGDIPEGYSVSREKKERFSLILESASTNQTSMYLCASSGFLVSSGLSYEQYFGPGTRLTVT.

This clone appeared a few times. The chain recombines TRBV24-1 with TRBJ1-5; tentatively, D is TRBD1 (6 bases). The ends were cut back, 3 bases at V and 4 bases at J, with 12 bases in the middle. From germline, CDR1 is KGHDR and CDR2 SFDVKD. This CDR3 has 15 amino acids. This CDR3 is CATSDTQGRNQPQHF. CDR3 nucleotide sequence: TGTGCCACCAGTGATACACAGGGACGAAATCAGCCCCAGCATTTT.

The chain recombines TRBV7-2 with TRBJ1-5; TRBD1 aligns across 10 bases. Germline V gene data show CDR1 as SGHTA and CDR2 as FQGNSA. This CDR3 has 16 residues. The junction had 3 bases not matched to a gene; V was cut back by 4 bases and J by 0 bases. CDR3 nucleotide sequence: TGTGCCAGCAGCTGGGGACAGGGGCATAGCAATCAGCCCCAGCATTTT. Protein: CASSWGQGHSNQPQHF.

The chain combines TRBV27 with TRBJ1-5, with 7 bases matching TRBD1. The germline V gene encodes CDR1 MNHEY and CDR2 SMNVEV (reference sequence). This CDR3 has 14 amino acids. J was trimmed by 1 base and V by 6 bases; bases with no gene match: 3. CDR3 sequence reads: CASRLTGSNQPQHF. In DNA form, the CDR3 reads TGTGCCAGCAGATTGACAGGGAGCAATCAGCCCCAGCATTTT.

The rearrangement joins TRBV27 to TRBJ1-6, with TRBD1 matching over 7 bases. V trimming: 2 bases; J trimming: 6 bases; junction bases outside the gene matches: 1. There are 14 residues in the CDR3. Germline CDR1 MNHEY, CDR2 SMNVEV (reference sequence). CDR3 in DNA: TGTGCCAGCAGTTTACAGGGGGGTAATTCACCCCTCCACTTT. Protein sequence: CASSLQGGNSPLHF.

This chain links TRBV11-3 with TRBJ2-3; D might be TRBD2 (6 bases). The V and J ends lost 5 bases and 2 bases respectively, with 14 bases between them. CDR3 length equals 15 residues. Germline CDR1 SGHNT, CDR2 YENEEA. In DNA, the CDR3 is TGTGCCAGCAGCCCGGGACTCCTCAACACAGATACGCAGTATTTT. This codes for CASSPGLLNTDTQYF. Drawing the rest from reference TRBV11-3 and TRBJ2-3, the complete variable domain is EAGVVQSPRYKIIEKKQPVAFWCNPISGHNTLYWYLQNLGQGPELLIRYENEEAVDDSQLPKDRFSAERLKGVDSTLKIQPAELGDSAVYLCASSPGLLNTDTQYFGPGTRLTVL.

The chain has TRBV13 and TRBJ2-7, with unresolved D. The V and J ends lost 0 bases and 7 bases respectively, with 4 bases between them. This CDR3 is 11 amino acids long. Germline CDR1 is PRHDT and CDR2 is FYEKMQ (reference sequence). The DNA of the CDR3 is TGTGCCAGCAGCTTAGGAGGAGAGCAGTACTTC. It translates to CASSLGGEQYF.

The gene calls are TRBV5-4 and TRBJ2-2; D uncertain. This CDR3 has 14 residues. Germline V gives CDR1 SGHNT, CDR2 YYREEE (reference sequence). The ends were cut back, 1 base at V and 1 base at J, with 5 bases in the middle. The CDR3 loop is CASSLRENTGELFF. CDR3 nucleotide sequence: TGTGCCAGCAGCTTGCGTGAGAACACCGGGGAGCTGTTTTTT.

The chain has TRBV11-3 and TRBJ2-1; D gene unclear. The CDR3 covers 15 residues. CDR1 SGHNT and CDR2 YENEEA come from the germline V gene. V was shortened by 3 bases and J by 0 bases, with 9 bases between the two germline ends. DNA of the CDR3: TGTGCCAGCAGCTTTGACGGAAGCTCCTACAATGAGCAGTTCTTC. Translated: CASSFDGSSYNEQFF.

This clone showed up just once. The chain links TRBV7-8 to TRBJ1-2; D not resolved. The CDR3 loop spans 13 amino acids. In germline, CDR1 is SGHVS, CDR2 FQNEAQ. V was shortened by 4 bases and J by 4 bases, with 10 bases between the two germline ends. CDR3 protein: CASSYDGPYGYTF. Written as DNA, the CDR3 is TGTGCCAGCAGCTACGACGGTCCCTATGGCTACACCTTC.

The rearrangement links TRBV7-8 to TRBJ2-7; no clear D gene. This CDR3 has 16 residues. With 1 base removed from V and 0 bases from J, the gap between germline ends came to 13 bases. Germline V gene sequence: CDR1 SGHVS, CDR2 FQNEAQ. The CDR3 reads CASSLGGPRSSYEQYF. The CDR3 DNA follows: TGTGCCAGCAGCTTAGGCGGCCCGAGGAGCTCCTACGAGCAGTACTTC.

The V call is TRBV7-9, the J call TRBJ1-6, with a weak D call TRBD1 (6 bases). Germline CDR1 is SEHNR and CDR2 is FQNEAQ (reference sequence). CDR3 length: 15 amino acids. The ends were cut back, 2 bases at V and 8 bases at J, with 13 bases in the middle. The chain's CDR3 is CASSLIRGEHSPLHF. The CDR3 region has the DNA TGTGCCAGCAGCTTAATCAGGGGTGAGCATTCACCCCTCCACTTT.

This clone has just one count. This chain links TRBV9 with TRBJ2-1; 8 positions match TRBD2. The J segment lost 3 bases and the V segment lost 0 bases, leaving 5 bases of the junction unmatched. The CDR3 has 16 residues. Looked up from germline, CDR1 is SGDLS and CDR2 is YYNGEE. CDR3 sequence (DNA): TGTGCCAGCAGCGTAGAAGATGCGGGGGGCTACAATGAGCAGTTCTTC. The encoded protein is CASSVEDAGGYNEQFF. The variable domain in full, with the rest retrieved from reference TRBV9 and TRBJ2-1, is DSGVTQTPKHLITATGQRVTLRCSPRSGDLSVYWYQQSLDQGLQFLIQYYNGEERAKGNILERFSAQQFPDLHSELNLSSLELGDSALYFCASSVEDAGGYNEQFFGPGTRLTVL.

CDR3 amino acids: CASSLELNQPQHF. In nucleotides, the CDR3 is TGTGCCAGCAGCTTAGAGTTAAATCAGCCCCAGCATTTT. V usage is TRBV7-2 and J usage is TRBJ1-5; D unclear. Looked up from germline, CDR1 is SGHTA and CDR2 is FQGNSA. This CDR3 region has 13 residues. V was shortened by 1 base and J by 4 bases, with 5 bases between the two germline ends.

The chain employs TRBV24-1 and TRBJ1-6; tentatively, D is TRBD1 (6 bases). The CDR3 extends over 13 amino acids. The V gene's germline CDR1 is KGHDR and CDR2 SFDVKD. With 4 bases removed from V and 6 bases from J, the gap between germline ends came to 6 bases. Here the CDR3 reads CATSEQGNSPLHF. The CDR3 DNA follows: TGTGCCACCAGTGAACAGGGTAATTCACCCCTCCACTTT.

V is TRBV19 and J is TRBJ1-4; D is unclear. Trimming shortened V by 5 bases and J by 7 bases, and 14 bases separated the two germline ends. CDR3 length equals 14 residues. Per the germline V gene, CDR1 is LNHDA and CDR2 is SQIVND (reference sequence). CDR3 bases: TGTGCCAGTAGTCGGGCAGCTCGCCTTGAAAAACTGTTTTTT. It specifies CASSRAARLEKLFF.

This clone was detected a few times. The rearrangement joins TRBV7-3 to TRBJ1-2, with D perhaps matching TRBD1 (5 bases). V was clipped by 4 bases and J by 8 bases, with 20 bases between them. The CDR3 loop spans 15 amino acids. From germline, CDR1 is SGHTA and CDR2 FQGTGA. The CDR3 sequence is CASSSISRQGDGYTF. Here the CDR3 DNA reads TGTGCCAGCAGCTCAATATCCCGCCAGGGAGACGGCTACACCTTC.

CDR3 loop: CASSLRWTSPLTYEQYF. CDR3 DNA sequence: TGTGCCAGCAGCTTAAGGTGGACCTCGCCTCTAACCTACGAGCAGTACTTC. This chain uses TRBV7-3 with TRBJ2-7; D call uncertain. The CDR3 extends over 17 amino acids. Germline lookup yields CDR1 SGHTA and CDR2 FQGTGA. The V gene lost 1 base and the J gene lost 2 bases, with 18 bases spanning the gap.

The V gene is TRBV6-4, the J gene TRBJ1-4; perhaps TRBD1 as D (5 bases). This CDR3 is built from 13 residues. Looked up from germline, CDR1 is MRHNA and CDR2 is SNTAGT. The V end was cut by 6 bases, the J end by 7 bases, with 12 bases between. As DNA, the CDR3 is TGTGCCAGCAGCCCGGATGGGGGTGAAAAACTGTTTTTT. It translates to CASSPDGGEKLFF.

The chain joins TRBV7-2 to TRBJ2-5; the match to TRBD1 covers 8 bases. The CDR3 consists of 15 residues. Per germline, CDR1 SGHTA and CDR2 FQGNSA. The trim removed 1 base at V and 1 base at J, leaving 2 bases unmatched. The CDR3 DNA reads TGTGCCAGCAGCTTAGGGGGACAGGTCCAAGAGACCCAGTACTTC. It codes for CASSLGGQVQETQYF.